This TCR beta chain is from a study of blood T cell repertoires in COVID-19. Study as a whole: The United States, Italy and Spain supplied acute and convalescent COVID-19 samples. In each case, the material was cDNA or gDNA derived from T cells, B-cell-depleted T cells, or PBMCs.

CDR3 length: 16 residues. V lost 5 bases to trimming and J lost 0 bases; unmatched junction nucleotides: 7. Germline values: CDR1 MDHEN, CDR2 SYDVKM. How the authors handled the data: For nucleated cells, counts were estimated from reference gene primer amplification. TCRdb's copy holds only in-frame clones and misses some; the assay was immunoSEQ multiplex PCR. The V and J calls and clone size were taken over from that table, and D and trimming were inferred from the DNA. Counted here are about 230,000 clones, approximately 82% occurring once; the ten biggest clones make up under 3%. The TCR originated in a woman between 65 and 79 years old with active or convalescent COVID-19. This chain connects TRBV28 to TRBJ2-1, with TRBD2 identical over 7 bases. Sequenced input: peripheral blood. CDR3 amino acids: CASSTTSPLSYNEQFF. The DNA of the CDR3 is TGTGCCAGCAGTACGACTAGCCCCCTCTCCTACAATGAGCAGTTCTTC.